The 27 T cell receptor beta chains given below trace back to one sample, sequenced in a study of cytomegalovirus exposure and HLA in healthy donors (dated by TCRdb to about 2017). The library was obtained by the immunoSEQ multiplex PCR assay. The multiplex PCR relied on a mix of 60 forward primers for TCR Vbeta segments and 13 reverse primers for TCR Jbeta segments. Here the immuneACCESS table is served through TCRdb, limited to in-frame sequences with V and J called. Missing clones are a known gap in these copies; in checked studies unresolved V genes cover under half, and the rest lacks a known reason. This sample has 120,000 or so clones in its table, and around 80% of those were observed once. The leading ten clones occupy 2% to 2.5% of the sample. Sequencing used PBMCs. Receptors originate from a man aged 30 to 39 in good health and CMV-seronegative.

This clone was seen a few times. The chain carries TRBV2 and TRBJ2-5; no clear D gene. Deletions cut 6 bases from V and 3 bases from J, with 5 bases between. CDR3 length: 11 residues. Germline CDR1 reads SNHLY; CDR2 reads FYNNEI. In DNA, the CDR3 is TGTGCCAGCAGCCTAAAAGAGACCCAGTACTTC. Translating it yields CASSLKETQYF.

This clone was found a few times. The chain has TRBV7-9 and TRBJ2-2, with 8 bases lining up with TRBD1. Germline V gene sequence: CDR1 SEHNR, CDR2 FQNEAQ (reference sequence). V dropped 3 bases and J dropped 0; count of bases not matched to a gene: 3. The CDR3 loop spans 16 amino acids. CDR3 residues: CASSFRTGSNTGELFF. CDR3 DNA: TGTGCCAGCAGCTTTCGGACAGGGTCGAACACCGGGGAGCTGTTTTTT.

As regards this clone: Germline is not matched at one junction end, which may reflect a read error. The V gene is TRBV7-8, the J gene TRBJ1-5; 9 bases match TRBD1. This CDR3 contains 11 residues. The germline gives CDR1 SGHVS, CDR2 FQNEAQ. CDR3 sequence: CASSPNRGLYF. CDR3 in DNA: TGTGCCAGCAGCCCCAACAGGGGGCTGTATTTT.

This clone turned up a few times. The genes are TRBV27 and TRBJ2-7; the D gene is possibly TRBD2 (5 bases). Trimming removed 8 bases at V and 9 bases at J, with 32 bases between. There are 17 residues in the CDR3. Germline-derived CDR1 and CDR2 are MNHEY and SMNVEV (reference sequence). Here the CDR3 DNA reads TGTGCCAGCTCCTCGCCCCTGGACTCAAGGGCGCCTTGGGGGCAGTACTTC. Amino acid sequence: CASSSPLDSRAPWGQYF.

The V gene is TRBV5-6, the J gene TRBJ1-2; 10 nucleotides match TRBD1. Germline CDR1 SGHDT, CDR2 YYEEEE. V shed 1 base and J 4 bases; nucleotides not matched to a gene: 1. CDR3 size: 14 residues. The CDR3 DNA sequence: TGTGCCAGCAGCTTGTGGGACAGGGGCTATGGCTACACCTTC. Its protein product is CASSLWDRGYGYTF.

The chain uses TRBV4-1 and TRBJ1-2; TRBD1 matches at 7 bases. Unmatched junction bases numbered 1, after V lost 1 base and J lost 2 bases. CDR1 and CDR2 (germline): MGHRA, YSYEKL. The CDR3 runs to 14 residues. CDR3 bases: TGCGCCAGCAGCCAAGGGGACAGCAACTATGGCTACACCTTC. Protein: CASSQGDSNYGYTF.

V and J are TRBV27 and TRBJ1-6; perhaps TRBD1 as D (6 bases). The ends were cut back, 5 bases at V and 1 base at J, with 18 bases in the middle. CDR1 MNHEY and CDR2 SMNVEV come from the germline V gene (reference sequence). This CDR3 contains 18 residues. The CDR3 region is CASSPGTRDPSYNSPLHF. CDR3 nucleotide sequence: TGTGCCAGCAGTCCAGGGACACGAGATCCGTCCTATAATTCACCCCTCCACTTT.

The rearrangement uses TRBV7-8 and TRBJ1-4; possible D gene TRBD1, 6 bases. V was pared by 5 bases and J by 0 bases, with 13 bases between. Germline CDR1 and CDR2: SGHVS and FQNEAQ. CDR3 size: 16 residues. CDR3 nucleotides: TGTGCCAGCAGCCGCCCGGGACATACAACTAATGAAAAACTGTTTTTT. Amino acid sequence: CASSRPGHTTNEKLFF.

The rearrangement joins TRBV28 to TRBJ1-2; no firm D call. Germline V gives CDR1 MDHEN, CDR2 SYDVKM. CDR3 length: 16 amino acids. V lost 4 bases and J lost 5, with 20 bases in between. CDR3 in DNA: TGTGCCAGCAGTTCACCCAGCGTGGCACCGTTATATGGCTACACCTTC. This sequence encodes CASSSPSVAPLYGYTF.

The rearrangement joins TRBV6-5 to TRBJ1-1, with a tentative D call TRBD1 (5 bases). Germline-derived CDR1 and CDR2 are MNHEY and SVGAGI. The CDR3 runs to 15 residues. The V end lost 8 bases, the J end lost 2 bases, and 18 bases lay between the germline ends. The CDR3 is CASANTWTRNTEAFF. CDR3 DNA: TGTGCCAGCGCCAATACCTGGACAAGAAACACTGAAGCTTTCTTT.

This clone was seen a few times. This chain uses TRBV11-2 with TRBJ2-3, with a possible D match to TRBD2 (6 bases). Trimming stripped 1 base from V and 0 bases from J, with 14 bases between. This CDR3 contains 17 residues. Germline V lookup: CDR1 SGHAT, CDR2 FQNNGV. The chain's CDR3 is CASSLVGARGSTDTQYF. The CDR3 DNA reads TGTGCCAGCAGCTTAGTCGGGGCGCGGGGAAGCACAGATACGCAGTATTTT.

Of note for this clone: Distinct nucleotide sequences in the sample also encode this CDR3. This CDR3 reads CATSRAGTGNQPQHF. The CDR3 bases are TGTGCCACCAGCAGGGCCGGGACAGGGAATCAGCCCCAGCATTTT. The chain is built from TRBV15 and TRBJ1-5, with 9 bases fitting TRBD1. V lost 3 bases and J lost 4; bases outside the gene matches: 4. This CDR3 region has 15 residues. Germline values: CDR1 LNHNV, CDR2 YYDKDF (reference sequence). The full variable domain, rest sourced from reference TRBV15 and TRBJ1-5, is DAMVIQNPRYQVTQFGKPVTLSCSQTLNHNVMYWYQQKSSQAPKLLFHYYDKDFNNEADTPDNFQSRRPNTSFCFLDIRSPGLGDTAMYLCATSRAGTGNQPQHFGDGTRLSIL.

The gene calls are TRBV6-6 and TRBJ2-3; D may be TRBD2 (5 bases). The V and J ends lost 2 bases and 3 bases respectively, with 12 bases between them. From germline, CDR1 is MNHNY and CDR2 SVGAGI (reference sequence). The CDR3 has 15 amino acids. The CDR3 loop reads CASSYAGPGTDTQYF. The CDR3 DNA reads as TGTGCCAGCAGTTACGCCGGGCCGGGGACAGATACGCAGTATTTT.

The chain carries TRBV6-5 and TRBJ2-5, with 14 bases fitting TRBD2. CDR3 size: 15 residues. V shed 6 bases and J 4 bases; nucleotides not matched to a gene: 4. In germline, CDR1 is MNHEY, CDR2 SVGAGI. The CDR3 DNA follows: TGTGCCAGCAGCACGACTAGCGGGGGGGGAGAGACCCAGTACTTC. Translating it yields CASSTTSGGGETQYF.

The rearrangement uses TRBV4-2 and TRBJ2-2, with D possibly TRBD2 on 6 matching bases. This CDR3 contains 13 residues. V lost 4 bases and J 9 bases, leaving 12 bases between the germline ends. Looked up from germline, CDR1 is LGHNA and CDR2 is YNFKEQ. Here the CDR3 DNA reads TGTGCCAGCAGCCGCGGGGCCGAGAGGGAGCTGTTTTTT. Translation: CASSRGAERELFF.

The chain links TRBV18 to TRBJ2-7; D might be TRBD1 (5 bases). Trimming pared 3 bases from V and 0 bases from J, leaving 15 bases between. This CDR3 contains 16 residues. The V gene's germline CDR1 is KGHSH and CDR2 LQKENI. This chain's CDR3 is CASSPSWQGRSYEQYF. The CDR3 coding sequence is TGTGCCAGCTCACCTTCCTGGCAGGGCCGCTCCTACGAGCAGTACTTC. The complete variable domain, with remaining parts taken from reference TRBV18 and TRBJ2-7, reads NAGVMQNPRHLVRRRGQEARLRCSPMKGHSHVYWYRQLPEEGLKFMVYLQKENIIDESGMPKERFSAEFPKEGPSILRIQQVVRGDSAAYFCASSPSWQGRSYEQYFGPGTRLTVT.

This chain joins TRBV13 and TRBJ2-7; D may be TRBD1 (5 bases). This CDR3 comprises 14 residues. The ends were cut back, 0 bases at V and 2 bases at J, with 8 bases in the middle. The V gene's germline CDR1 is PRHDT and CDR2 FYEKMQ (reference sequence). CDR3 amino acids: CASSLGTETYEQYF. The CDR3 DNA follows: TGTGCCAGCAGCTTAGGGACAGAGACCTACGAGCAGTACTTC.

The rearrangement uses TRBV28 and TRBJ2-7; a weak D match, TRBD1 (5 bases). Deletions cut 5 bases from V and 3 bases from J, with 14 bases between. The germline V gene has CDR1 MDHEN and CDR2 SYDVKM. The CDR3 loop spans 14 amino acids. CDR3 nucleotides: TGTGCCAGCAGTCCCACCAGGGATCTCTACGAGCAGTACTTC. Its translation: CASSPTRDLYEQYF.

Written as DNA, the CDR3 is TGTGCCAGCAGTTTATGGGGCGCACAGGGAAACAATCAGCCCCAGCATTTT. Amino acid sequence: CASSLWGAQGNNQPQHF. The chain is built from TRBV28 and TRBJ1-5; maybe TRBD1 (6 bases). Trimming took 0 bases from V and 3 from J, leaving 15 bases between them. Germline CDR1 MDHEN, CDR2 SYDVKM. The CDR3 spans 17 residues.

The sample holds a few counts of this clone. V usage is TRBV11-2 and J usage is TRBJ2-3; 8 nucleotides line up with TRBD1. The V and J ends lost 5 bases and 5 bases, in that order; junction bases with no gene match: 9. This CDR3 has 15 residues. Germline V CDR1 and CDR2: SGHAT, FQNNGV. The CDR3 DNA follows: TGTGCCAGCAGCCCGGGACAGGTTGTTGGAGATACGCAGTATTTT. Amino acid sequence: CASSPGQVVGDTQYF.

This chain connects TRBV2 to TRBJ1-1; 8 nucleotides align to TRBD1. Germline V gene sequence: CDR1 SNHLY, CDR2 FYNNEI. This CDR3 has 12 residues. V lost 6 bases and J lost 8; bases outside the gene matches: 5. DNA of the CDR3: TGTGCCAGCAGCCAACAGGGGGTAGAAGCTTTCTTT. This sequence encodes CASSQQGVEAFF.

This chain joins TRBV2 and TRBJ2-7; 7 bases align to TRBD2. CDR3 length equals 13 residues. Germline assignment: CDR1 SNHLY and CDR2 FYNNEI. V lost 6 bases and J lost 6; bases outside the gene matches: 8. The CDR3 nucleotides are TGTGCCAGCAGGACGGACACGGGGGGCGAGCAGTACTTC. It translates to CASRTDTGGEQYF. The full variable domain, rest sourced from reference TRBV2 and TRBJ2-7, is EPEVTQTPSHQVTQMGQEVILRCVPISNHLYFYWYRQILGQKVEFLVSFYNNEISEKSEIFDDQFSVERPDGSNFTLKIRSTKLEDSAMYFCASRTDTGGEQYFGPGTRLTVT.

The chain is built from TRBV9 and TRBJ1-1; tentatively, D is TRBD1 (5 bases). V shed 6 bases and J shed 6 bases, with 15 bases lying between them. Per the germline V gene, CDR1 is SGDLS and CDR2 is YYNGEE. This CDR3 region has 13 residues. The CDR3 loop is CASTRTPGAEAFF. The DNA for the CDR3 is TGTGCCAGCACCCGGACACCGGGGGCTGAAGCTTTCTTT.

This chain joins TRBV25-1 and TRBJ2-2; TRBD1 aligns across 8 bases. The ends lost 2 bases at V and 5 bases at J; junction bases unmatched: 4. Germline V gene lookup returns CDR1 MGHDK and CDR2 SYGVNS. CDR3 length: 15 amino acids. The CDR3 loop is CASSEITGGTGELFF. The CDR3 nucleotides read TGTGCCAGCAGTGAAATTACAGGGGGGACCGGGGAGCTGTTTTTT.

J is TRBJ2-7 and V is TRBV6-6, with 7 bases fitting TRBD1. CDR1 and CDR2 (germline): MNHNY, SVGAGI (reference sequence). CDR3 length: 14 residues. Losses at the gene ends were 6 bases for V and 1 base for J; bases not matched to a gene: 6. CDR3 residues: CASSPLGQSYEQYF. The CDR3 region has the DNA TGTGCCAGCAGCCCATTGGGACAGTCCTACGAGCAGTACTTC.

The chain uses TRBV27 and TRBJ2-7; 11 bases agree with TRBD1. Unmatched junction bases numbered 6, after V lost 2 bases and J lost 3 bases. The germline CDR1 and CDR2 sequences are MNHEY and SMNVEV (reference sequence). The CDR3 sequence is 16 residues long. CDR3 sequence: CASSLLPGTGGYEQYF. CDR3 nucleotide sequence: TGTGCCAGCAGTTTACTCCCCGGGACAGGGGGCTACGAGCAGTACTTC.

CDR3 bases: TGTGCCAGTAGCCTTGGGGCAGGAAACACCATATATTTT. It encodes CASSLGAGNTIYF. The rearrangement joins TRBV19 to TRBJ1-3, with D perhaps TRBD1 (5 bases). The V gene lost 6 bases and the J gene lost 4 bases, with 10 bases spanning the gap. The germline V gene has CDR1 LNHDA and CDR2 SQIVND (reference sequence). This CDR3 has 13 residues.